Sequencing of this T cell receptor beta chain was carried out in a study of OX40 agonist ivuxolimab in advanced cancers. General notes on the study: Ivuxolimab was a fully human IgG2 agonistic monoclonal antibody targeting the costimulatory receptor OX40 (CD134). Intravenous ivuxolimab was administered to patients every 2 weeks at six dose levels: 0.01, 0.1, 0.3, 1.5, 3 and 10 mg/kg. Among the approximately 50 dose-escalation patients, roughly 20 had hepatocellular carcinoma, 15 or so melanoma, 9 renal cell carcinoma and 9 head and neck cancer. A male proportion of almost 85% and a mean age of around 60 years, ranging from about 23 to 90, were recorded for the dose-escalation cohort. Prior anti-PD-1, anti-PD-L1 or anti-CTLA-4 therapy was permitted, and about two fifths of dose-escalation patients had received checkpoint inhibitors. Partial responses were achieved by three dose-escalation patients, of whom one had hepatocellular carcinoma and two had cutaneous melanoma. Peripheral TCRbeta sequencing aimed to test whether ivuxolimab altered TCR sequence diversity and caused clonal T-cell expansion. The paper covers the monotherapy dose-escalation part of the phase I ivuxolimab trial, which included N = 52 patients.

Patients with a history of autoimmune disease or receiving systemic immunosuppression were excluded from the trial. Peripheral blood for TCR sequencing was collected from all dose cohorts at baseline, on cycle 4 day 1, and on cycle 7 day 1. Samples came from an open-label, multicenter, first-in-human phase I dose-escalation trial of ivuxolimab. Adults with locally advanced or metastatic head and neck squamous cell, hepatocellular, melanoma or renal cell carcinoma were enrolled in the trial. Before TCR sequencing, CD4+ T cells and CD8+ T cells from peripheral blood were sorted into separate populations. Study-wide conclusions, independent of this receptor: In partial responders in the 0.1-3.0 mg/kg groups, normalized peripheral clonal expansion was found to be among the lowest, especially among CD8+ T cells. After ivuxolimab, more expanded clones were found on average in CD8+ T cells than in CD4+ T cells. Low levels of normalized T-cell clonal expansion were also shown by some nonresponding patients. Clonal expansion of both CD4+ and CD8+ blood T cells was observed from baseline to week 6 at doses 0.1 to 3.0 mg/kg. The antigen specificity of the clonally expanded peripheral T cells was not determined.

Genomic DNA was extracted from sorted cells for sequencing of the TCRbeta CDR3 region. TCRbeta CDR3 regions were sequenced using the immunoSEQ Assay. Entries here come from immuneACCESS through TCRdb and include only in-frame sequences with V and J called. Some clones fail to appear in such tables; in the studies checked, an unresolved V gene covers under half of the shortfall, and the cause of the remainder is unknown. This sample gives around 86,000 clones in total; approximately 89% of them show up just once. The top ten clones comprise 0.38% of the sample. V is cut back by 8 bases and J by 3 bases, with 14 bases in the junction unmatched. From the cysteine through the phenylalanine, the CDR3 covers 17 amino acids. Only the CDR3 part of the read is kept: 51 bases, read in frame from the first base. The germline V gene encodes CDR1 GTSNPN and CDR2 SVGIG (reference sequence). To note about this clone: The target of this receptor is not known. There are no base qualities to consult, and no much larger clone falls within one base.

The chain is encoded by TRBV30 joined to TRBJ2-6, with TRBD1 identical over 9 junction bases. The clonotype was recovered from an adult with an advanced solid tumor such as melanoma, head and neck, liver or kidney cancer. Sample: CD4+ or CD8+ T cells sorted from blood, taken in a trial of the OX40 agonist ivuxolimab. The CDR3 is CAGQTLTGGGGANVLTF. DNA sequence: TGTGCCGGACAAACCTTAACAGGGGGCGGTGGGGCCAACGTCCTGACTTTC. The CDR3 plus the reference TRBV30 and TRBJ2-6 genes for the other parts give the full variable domain: SQTIHQWPATLVQPVGSPLSLECTVEGTSNPNLYWYRQAAGRGLQLLFYSVGIGQISSEVPQNLSASRPQDRQFILSSKKLLLSDSGFYLCAGQTLTGGGGANVLTFGAGSRLTVL.